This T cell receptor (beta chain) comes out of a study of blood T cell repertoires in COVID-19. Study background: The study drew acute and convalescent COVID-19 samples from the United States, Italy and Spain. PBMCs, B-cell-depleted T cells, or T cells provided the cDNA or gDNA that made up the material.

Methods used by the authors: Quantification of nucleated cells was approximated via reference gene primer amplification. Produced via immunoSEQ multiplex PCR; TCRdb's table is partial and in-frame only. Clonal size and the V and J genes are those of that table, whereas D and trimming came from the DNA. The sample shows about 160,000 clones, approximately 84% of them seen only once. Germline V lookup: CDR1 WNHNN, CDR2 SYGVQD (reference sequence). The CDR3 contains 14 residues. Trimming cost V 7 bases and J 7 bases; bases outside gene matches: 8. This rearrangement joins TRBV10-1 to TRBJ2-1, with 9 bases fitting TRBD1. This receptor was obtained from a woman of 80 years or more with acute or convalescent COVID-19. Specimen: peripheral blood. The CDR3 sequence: CASTPDRGANEQFF. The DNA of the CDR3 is TGCGCCAGCACGCCGGACAGGGGAGCGAATGAGCAGTTCTTC.